This TCR beta chain is from a study of shared clonotypes between healthy human individuals. Using immunoSEQ multiplex PCR, the repertoire was profiled, and TCRdb retains in-frame clones only, with some absent. The table lists over a million clones, 75% to 80% of them singletons. In this sample, this clone turned up a few times. This sequence may be a read error, since a much larger clone differs from it by one base. Other nucleotide sequences in the sample specify the same CDR3. The sequencing sample was made of memory CD4+ T cells from PBMCs. Subset reported: CD45RA-negative fraction. This sequence was found in a man between 18 and 35 years old in good health. Some clones in this sample may be carry-over from other donors' samples.

CDR3: CASSSGTEAFF. The DNA of the CDR3 is TGTGCCAGCAGTTCGGGCACTGAAGCTTTCTTT. This chain connects TRBV6-5 to TRBJ1-1; the D is unclear. Looked up from germline, CDR1 is MNHEY and CDR2 is SVGAGI. CDR3 length equals 11 residues. Trimming stripped 4 bases from V and 4 bases from J, with 4 bases between.